This T cell receptor (beta chain) was sequenced in a study of glioma-infiltrating T cells after dendritic cell vaccination. Study-level results: Few patients contributed both blood and tumor specimens.

Input was around 2.1 ug genomic DNA, or all available if less. The primer mix had 60 V beta and 13 J beta primers. The data were produced by immunoSEQ multiplex PCR, yet TCRdb's version contains in-frame clones alone and is incomplete. The data contain 65,000 to 80,000 clones, about nine tenths of them seen just once; the ten biggest clones take up around 2%. Time point specified: after dendritic cell vaccination, including at tumor progression/relapse. With respect to this clone: The target antigen is unknown.

Germline loops: CDR1 MRHNA, CDR2 SNTAGT. Between the trimmed V and J ends, which lost 2 bases and 7 bases, there was a span of 14 bases. This CDR3 has 14 residues. The V call is TRBV6-4, the J call TRBJ1-2; tentative D call: TRBD1 (6 bases). The sample consisted of blood, taken after dendritic cell vaccination. The clonotype originates from a human donor with glioblastoma. The CDR3 bases are TGTGCCAGCAGTGACGGCAGGGGATGGGGTGGCTACACCTTC. Residues: CASSDGRGWGGYTF.